This T cell receptor beta chain is drawn from a study of regulatory T cells in long-lasting Graves disease. Study context: Graves' patients, diagnosed recently, had received antithyroid drugs under 3 months.

The study's findings and limits: Graves' patients with persistent disease showed TCR diversity lower than patients newly diagnosed.

CDR3 regions were amplified by Arm-PCR using iRepertoire HTBI primers to build TCR beta libraries. A single record per CDR3 protein comes from TCRdb applying MiXCR to the multiplex PCR reads. The sample comprises around 480,000 distinct CDR3 sequences, about 15% of which are singletons, and approximately 25% rests with the top ten. Time point described: newly diagnosed GD, antithyroid drugs for less than 3 months. TCR sequences were obtained from RNA taken from PBMCs. Trimming cost V 5 bases and J 3 bases; bases outside gene matches: 4. The CDR3 extends over 14 amino acids. Germline lookup yields CDR1 SGHVS and CDR2 FQNEAQ. Worth noting for this clonotype: Its antigen is as yet unknown.

These same records also appear under a second study, on T cells in Graves' hyperthyroidism and ophthalmopathy.

The clonotype was recovered from a woman in her forties or fifties with Graves disease. The sequences come from peripheral blood mononuclear cells (PBMCs), collected at new diagnosis, from a patient treated with antithyroid drugs. The chain carries TRBV7-8 and TRBJ2-5; 9 positions agree with TRBD1. The CDR3 here is CASSGRTGEETQYF. The CDR3 nucleotides read TGTGCCAGCAGCGGACGGACAGGGGAAGAGACCCAGTACTTC.